Listed here are 11 T cell receptor beta chains from one sample, sequenced in a study of long-term antiretroviral therapy in people with HIV. The libraries were made with immunoSEQ v3.0 at survey level. The data were produced by immunoSEQ multiplex PCR, yet TCRdb's version contains in-frame clones alone and is incomplete. The top ten clones hold roughly 7% of a sample with just under 30,000 clones, 88% of them seen once. This material consisted of unsorted PBMCs, taken roughly 5 years before starting antiretroviral therapy. These receptors were obtained from a man in his forties or fifties with HIV.

V gene TRBV5-5 combines with J gene TRBJ1-1; tentative D call: TRBD1 (6 bases). The CDR3 loop spans 16 amino acids. V lost 0 bases to trimming and J lost 1 base, with 13 bases between them. The germline CDR1 and CDR2 sequences are SGHKS and YYEKEE (reference sequence). CDR3: CASSLAWQGTNTEAFF. As DNA, the CDR3 is TGTGCCAGCAGCTTGGCCTGGCAGGGGACGAACACTGAAGCTTTCTTT.

As DNA, the CDR3 is TGTGCCAGCAGCCCGAGGACAGGGGCGCAAGAGACCCAGTACTTC. Residues: CASSPRTGAQETQYF. The chain combines TRBV5-4 with TRBJ2-5; 9 bases match TRBD1. The CDR3 has 15 residues. Trimming removed 4 bases from V and 2 bases from J; junction bases left unmatched: 6. Germline V gives CDR1 SGHNT, CDR2 YYREEE (reference sequence).

This clone was detected once. The V and J genes are TRBV30 and TRBJ1-5; TRBD1 agrees at 8 bases. Losses at the gene ends were 0 bases for V and 1 base for J; bases not matched to a gene: 5. The CDR3 covers 16 residues. The germline V gene encodes CDR1 GTSNPN and CDR2 SVGIG (reference sequence). The CDR3 spells CAWSVPGQGSNQPQHF. Written as DNA, the CDR3 is TGTGCCTGGAGTGTACCCGGACAGGGAAGCAATCAGCCCCAGCATTTT.

This chain links TRBV10-2 with TRBJ1-2, with D possibly being TRBD1 (6 bases). Trimming stripped 2 bases from V and 4 bases from J, with 11 bases between. This CDR3 spans 14 amino acids. Germline assignment: CDR1 WSHSY and CDR2 SAAADI. CDR3 in DNA: TGCGCCAGCAGTGAGGTTGGCAGGGGCTATGGCTACACCTTC. It encodes CASSEVGRGYGYTF.

CDR3 in DNA: TGTGCCAGCAGCTTAGTAGTCAGGGGCTACGAGCAGTACTTC. Residues: CASSLVVRGYEQYF. V gene TRBV7-2 combines with J gene TRBJ2-7; TRBD1 is a possible D gene (6 bases). V was shortened by 1 base and J by 3 bases, with 10 bases between the two germline ends. The CDR3 consists of 14 residues. CDR1 is SGHTA, CDR2 FQGNSA, per germline.

This clone appeared a single time. This sequence joins TRBV18 and TRBJ1-5, with TRBD1 identical over 11 bases. The CDR3 covers 16 residues. V shed 8 bases and J 7 bases; nucleotides not matched to a gene: 13. Germline V gene sequence: CDR1 KGHSH, CDR2 LQKENI. CDR3 sequence (DNA): TGTGCCAGCGCTGCCCCGGGGACAGGGGGTCAACAGCCCCAGCATTTT. This translates into CASAAPGTGGQQPQHF.

This chain connects TRBV9 to TRBJ2-6; no clear D. V shed 2 bases and J shed 1 base, with 7 bases lying between them. The CDR3 spans 15 residues. The germline gives CDR1 SGDLS, CDR2 YYNGEE. The chain's CDR3 is CASSVSASGANVLTF. The CDR3 region has the DNA TGTGCCAGCAGCGTTTCAGCGTCTGGGGCCAACGTCCTGACTTTC.

This clone showed up just a few times. The rearrangement joins TRBV4-1 to TRBJ2-7; tentative D call: TRBD1 (5 bases). The germline V and J ends were trimmed by 3 bases and 3 bases, with 18 bases remaining between them. Germline V gene data show CDR1 as MGHRA and CDR2 as YSYEKL. The CDR3 is 16 residues long. The CDR3 DNA follows: TGCGCCAGCAGCCATGTAGGGGTTCTCCCTTTCTACGAGCAGTACTTC. This translates into CASSHVGVLPFYEQYF.

CDR3 sequence: CASSTLTGANEKLFF. DNA of the CDR3: TGTGCCAGCAGCACACTGACAGGGGCTAATGAAAAACTGTTTTTT. This chain joins TRBV11-1 and TRBJ1-4; 8 bases line up with TRBD1. This CDR3 is 15 amino acids long. Unmatched junction bases numbered 5, after V lost 5 bases and J lost 3 bases. Germline V gene sequence: CDR1 SGHAT, CDR2 FQDESV (reference sequence).

The chain employs TRBV19 and TRBJ2-7; maybe TRBD2 (5 bases). The germline V and J ends were trimmed by 4 bases and 6 bases, with 13 bases remaining between them. The CDR3 contains 13 residues. Germline V CDR1 and CDR2: LNHDA, SQIVND (reference sequence). CDR3 sequence reads: CASSTRPGVEQYF. CDR3 sequence (DNA): TGTGCCAGTAGTACCCGTCCCGGGGTCGAGCAGTACTTC.

V is TRBV4-2 and J is TRBJ2-1; a weak D match, TRBD2 (5 bases). Trimming removed 2 bases at V and 1 base at J, with 9 bases between. Germline CDR1 and CDR2: LGHNA and YNFKEQ. The CDR3 runs to 15 residues. In DNA form, the CDR3 reads TGTGCCAGCAGCCAAAGGAGCGGTTCCTACAATGAGCAGTTCTTC. Amino acid sequence: CASSQRSGSYNEQFF.